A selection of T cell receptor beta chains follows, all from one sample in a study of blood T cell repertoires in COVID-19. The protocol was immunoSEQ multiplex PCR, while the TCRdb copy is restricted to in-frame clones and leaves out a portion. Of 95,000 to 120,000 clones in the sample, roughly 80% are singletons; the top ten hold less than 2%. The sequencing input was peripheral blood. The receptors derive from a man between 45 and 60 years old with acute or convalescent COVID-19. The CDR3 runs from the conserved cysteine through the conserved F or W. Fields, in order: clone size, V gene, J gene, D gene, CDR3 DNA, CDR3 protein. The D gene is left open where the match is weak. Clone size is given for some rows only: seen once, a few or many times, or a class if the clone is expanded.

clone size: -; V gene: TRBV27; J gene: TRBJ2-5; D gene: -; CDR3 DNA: TGTGCCAGCAGTTTACGGAGCTCGGGATTTTGGCCCCCAGAGACCCAGTACTTC; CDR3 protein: CASSLRSSGFWPPETQYF
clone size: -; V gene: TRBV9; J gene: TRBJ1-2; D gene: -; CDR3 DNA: TGTGCCAGCAGCGGGGGACACGGGACCGGGGGCTACACCTTC; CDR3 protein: CASSGGHGTGGYTF
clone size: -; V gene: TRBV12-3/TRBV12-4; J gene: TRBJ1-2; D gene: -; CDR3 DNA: TGTGCCAGCACCCCAGTGGCCCACTATGGCTACACCTTC; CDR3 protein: CASTPVAHYGYTF
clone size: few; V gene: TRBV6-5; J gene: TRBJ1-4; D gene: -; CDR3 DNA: TGTGCCAGCAGTTACTCGGCAGGGCGGGGGGAAAAACTGTTTTTT; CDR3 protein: CASSYSAGRGEKLFF
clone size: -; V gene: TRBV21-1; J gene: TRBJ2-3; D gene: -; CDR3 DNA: TGTGCCAGCAGCCTCGGGAAGGCAGCACTTCGGCCCGATACGCAGTATTTT; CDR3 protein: CASSLGKAALRPDTQYF
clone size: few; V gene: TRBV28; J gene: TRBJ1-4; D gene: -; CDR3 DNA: TGTGCCAGCAGTGGAACCGGGATAATAGAAAAACTGTTTTTT; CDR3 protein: CASSGTGIIEKLFF
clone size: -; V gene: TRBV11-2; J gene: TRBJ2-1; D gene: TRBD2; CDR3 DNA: TGTGCCAGCAGCCGAAAAGGGGGACTAGCGGGTAGCAATGAGCAGTTCTTC; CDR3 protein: CASSRKGGLAGSNEQFF
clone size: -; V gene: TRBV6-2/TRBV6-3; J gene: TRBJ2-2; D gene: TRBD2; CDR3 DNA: TGTGCCAGCAGTTACCAGACTAGCGGGGGGCCCTCGAACACCGGGGAGCTGTTTTTT; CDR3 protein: CASSYQTSGGPSNTGELFF
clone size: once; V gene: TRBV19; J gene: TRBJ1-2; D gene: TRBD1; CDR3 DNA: TGTGCCAGTAGTATAGAGGCTGGGACAGGGGTGTATGGCTACACCTTC; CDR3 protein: CASSIEAGTGVYGYTF
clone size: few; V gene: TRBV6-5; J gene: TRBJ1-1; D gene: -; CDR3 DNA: TGTGCCAGCAGTCACTCCAAAGGGGGAGCTTTCTTT; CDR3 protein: CASSHSKGGAFF
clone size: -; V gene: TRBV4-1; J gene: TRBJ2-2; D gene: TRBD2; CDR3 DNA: TGCGCCAGCAGCCAGGAACCTAGCGGGGTTTCGCCCGGGGAGCTGTTTTTT; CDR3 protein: CASSQEPSGVSPGELFF
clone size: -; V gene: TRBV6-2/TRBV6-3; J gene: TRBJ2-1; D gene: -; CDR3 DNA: TGTGCCAGCAGACCTACCTCTTTCGGGAAGGGCAATACAGCGACAGAGCAGTTCTTC; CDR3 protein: CASRPTSFGKGNTATEQFF
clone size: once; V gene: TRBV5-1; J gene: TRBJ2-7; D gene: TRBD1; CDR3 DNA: TGCGCCAGCAGCGTTTTACCTGGGACAGCAAAATCCTACGAGCAGTACTTC; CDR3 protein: CASSVLPGTAKSYEQYF
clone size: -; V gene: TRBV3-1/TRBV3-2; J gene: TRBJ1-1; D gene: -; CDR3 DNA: TGTGCCAGCAGCGAAAGACTTAACACTGAAGCTTTCTTT; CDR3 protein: CASSERLNTEAFF
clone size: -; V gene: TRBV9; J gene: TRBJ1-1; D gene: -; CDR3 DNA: TGTGCCAGCAGCGTATACCAGGGGACGAACACTGAAGCTTTCTTT; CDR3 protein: CASSVYQGTNTEAFF
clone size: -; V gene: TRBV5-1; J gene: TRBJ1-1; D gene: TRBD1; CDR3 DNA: TGCGCCAGCAGCTTGGCCCTGGGACAGGGGGCAGACACTGAAGCTTTCTTT; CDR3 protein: CASSLALGQGADTEAFF
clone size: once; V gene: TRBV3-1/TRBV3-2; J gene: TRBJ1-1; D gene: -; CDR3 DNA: TGTGCCAGCACCCCCTCAAAGGGCTCGGGGACTGAAGCTTTCTTT; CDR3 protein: CASTPSKGSGTEAFF
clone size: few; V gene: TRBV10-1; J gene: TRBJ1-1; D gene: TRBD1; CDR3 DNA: TGCGCCAGCAGGGGGACAGGGGAGTACGCTGAAGCTTTCTTT; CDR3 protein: CASRGTGEYAEAFF
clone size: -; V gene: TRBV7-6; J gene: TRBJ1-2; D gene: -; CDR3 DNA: TGTGCCAGCAGCTTACAGCAGGGTGGTGGCTACACCTTC; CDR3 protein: CASSLQQGGGYTF
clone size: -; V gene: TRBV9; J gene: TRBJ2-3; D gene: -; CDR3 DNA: TGTGCCAGCAGCGTAGTTTGGGGGGGCTCAGATACGCAGTATTTT; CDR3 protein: CASSVVWGGSDTQYF
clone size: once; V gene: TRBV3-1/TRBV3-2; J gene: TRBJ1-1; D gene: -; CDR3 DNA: TGTGCCAGCAGCCAAGGTTCCTTCCGGGGGGGGAGGAACACTGAAGCTTTCTTT; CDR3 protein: CASSQGSFRGGRNTEAFF
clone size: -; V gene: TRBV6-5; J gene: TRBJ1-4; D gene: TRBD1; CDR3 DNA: TGTGCCAGCAGCCGACAGGGTTCTGGTGAAAAACTGTTTTTT; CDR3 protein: CASSRQGSGEKLFF
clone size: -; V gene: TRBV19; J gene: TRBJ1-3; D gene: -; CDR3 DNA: TGTGCCAGTACGGTCTCTGGAAACACCATATATTTT; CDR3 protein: CASTVSGNTIYF
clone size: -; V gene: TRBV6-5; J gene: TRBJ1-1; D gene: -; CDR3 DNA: TGTGCCAGCAGAATCGACAGGAACACTGAAGCTTTCTTT; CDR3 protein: CASRIDRNTEAFF
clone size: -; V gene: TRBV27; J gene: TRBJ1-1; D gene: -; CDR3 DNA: TGTGCCAGCAGCTCCCGTCTGCGAAACACTGAAGCTTTCTTT; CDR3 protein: CASSSRLRNTEAFF
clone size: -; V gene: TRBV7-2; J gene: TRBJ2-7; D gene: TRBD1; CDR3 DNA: TGTGCCAGCAGCTTAGCCCAGGGGGTCTCCTACGAGCAGTACTTC; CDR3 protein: CASSLAQGVSYEQYF
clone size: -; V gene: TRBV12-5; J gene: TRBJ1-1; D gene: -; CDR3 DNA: TGTGCTAGTGGTTTGTCGGAGGGGAACACTGAAGCTTTCTTT; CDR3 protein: CASGLSEGNTEAFF
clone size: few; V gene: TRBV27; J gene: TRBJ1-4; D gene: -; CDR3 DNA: TGTGCCACCGGCCAAGGGGTGACAACTAATGAAAAACTGTTTTTT; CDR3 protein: CATGQGVTTNEKLFF
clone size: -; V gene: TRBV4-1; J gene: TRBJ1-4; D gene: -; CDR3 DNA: TGCGCCAGCAGCCAAGATTACAGCGAAAAACTGTTTTTT; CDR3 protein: CASSQDYSEKLFF
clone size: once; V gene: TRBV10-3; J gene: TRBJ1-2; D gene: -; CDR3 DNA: TGTGCCATCAGTGAGTCGCGAGGGGGAAGTGGCTACACCTTC; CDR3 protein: CAISESRGGSGYTF
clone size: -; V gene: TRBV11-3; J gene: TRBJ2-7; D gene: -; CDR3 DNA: TGTGCCAGCAGCTTAGGAGGCGGACAATACGAGCAGTACTTC; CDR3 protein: CASSLGGGQYEQYF
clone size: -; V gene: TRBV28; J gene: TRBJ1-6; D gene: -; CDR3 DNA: TGTGCCAGCAGTCTCCACCGGAGGGCTGCTACGAACATTAATAATTCACCCCTCCACTTT; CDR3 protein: CASSLHRRAATNINNSPLHF
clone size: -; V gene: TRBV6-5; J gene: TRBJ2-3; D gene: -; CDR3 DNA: TGTGCCAGCAGTCCCTCCCCCGGGGGTGGGGATACGCAGTATTTT; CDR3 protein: CASSPSPGGGDTQYF
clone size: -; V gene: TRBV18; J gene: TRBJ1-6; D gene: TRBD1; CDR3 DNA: TGTGCCAGCTCGGTCACAGGGGGCAGTCGATCACCCCTCCACTTT; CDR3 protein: CASSVTGGSRSPLHF
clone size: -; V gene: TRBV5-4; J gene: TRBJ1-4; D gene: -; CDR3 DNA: TGTGCCAGCAGTCTCGGGGGGCGCGGAACTAATGAAAAACTGTTTTTT; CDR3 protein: CASSLGGRGTNEKLFF
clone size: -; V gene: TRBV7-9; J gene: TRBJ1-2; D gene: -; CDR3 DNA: TGTGCCAGCAGCCCCGCAGTTGGCTACACCTTC; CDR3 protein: CASSPAVGYTF